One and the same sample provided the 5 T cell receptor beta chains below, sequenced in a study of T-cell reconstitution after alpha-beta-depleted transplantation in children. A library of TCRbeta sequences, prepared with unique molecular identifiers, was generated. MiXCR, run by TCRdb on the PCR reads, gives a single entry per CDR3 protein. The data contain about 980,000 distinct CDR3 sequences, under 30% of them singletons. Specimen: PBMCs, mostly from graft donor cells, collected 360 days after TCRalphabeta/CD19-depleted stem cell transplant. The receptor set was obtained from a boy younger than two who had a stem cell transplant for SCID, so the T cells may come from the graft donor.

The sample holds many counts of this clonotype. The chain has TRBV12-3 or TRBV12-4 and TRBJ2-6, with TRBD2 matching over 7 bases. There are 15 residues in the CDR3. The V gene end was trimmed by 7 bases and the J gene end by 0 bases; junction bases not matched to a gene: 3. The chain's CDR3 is CASTWEGSGANVLTF. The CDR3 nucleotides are TGTGCCAGCACCTGGGAGGGCTCTGGGGCCAACGTCCTGACTTTC.

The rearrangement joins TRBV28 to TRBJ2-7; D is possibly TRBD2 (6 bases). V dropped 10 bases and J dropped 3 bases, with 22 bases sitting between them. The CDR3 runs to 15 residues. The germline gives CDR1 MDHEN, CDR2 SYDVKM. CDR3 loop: CATAPGGDWVYEQYF. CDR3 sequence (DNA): TGTGCCACCGCGCCGGGCGGGGACTGGGTCTACGAGCAGTACTTC. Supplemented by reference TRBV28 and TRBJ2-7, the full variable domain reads DVKVTQSSRYLVKRTGEKVFLECVQDMDHENMFWYRQDPGLGLRLIYFSYDVKMKEKGDIPEGYSVSREKKERFSLILESASTNQTSMYLCATAPGGDWVYEQYFGPGTRLTVT.

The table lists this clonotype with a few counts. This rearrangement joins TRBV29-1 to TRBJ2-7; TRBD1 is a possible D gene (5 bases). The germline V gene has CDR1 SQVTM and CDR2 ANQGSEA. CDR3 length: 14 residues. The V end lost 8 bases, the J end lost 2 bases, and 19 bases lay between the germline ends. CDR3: CSTRTHLTAYEQYF. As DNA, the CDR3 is TGCAGCACCAGGACACACCTGACCGCCTACGAGCAGTACTTC.

Written as DNA, the CDR3 is TGTGCCTTCGGAGGGGGGTCGGACACAGATACGCAGTATTTT. It yields the protein CAFGGGSDTDTQYF. The V and J genes are TRBV15 and TRBJ2-3; D might be TRBD1 or TRBD2, each matching 6 bases. CDR1 LNHNV and CDR2 YYDKDF come from the germline V gene (reference sequence). The CDR3 contains 14 residues. The V end was cut by 11 bases, the J end by 2 bases, with 17 bases between.

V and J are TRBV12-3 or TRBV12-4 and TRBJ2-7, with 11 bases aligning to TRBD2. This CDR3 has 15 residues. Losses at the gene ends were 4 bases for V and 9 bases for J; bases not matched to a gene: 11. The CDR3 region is CASSSLAGGVIGQYF. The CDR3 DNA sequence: TGTGCCAGCAGTTCCCTAGCGGGGGGCGTGATAGGGCAGTACTTC.